This note documents a single TCR beta chain sequence. The method was immunoSEQ multiplex PCR; TCRdb's version includes in-frame clones alone and lacks a portion of them. Among 430,000 or so clones listed, 89% were seen once. This entry is derived from a study of Ad26.COV2.S vaccination and SARS-CoV-2 variants. Described treatment: roughly 20 received Ad26.COV2.S at low or high dose, single or two shots; a few received placebo; per-sample allocation not given. Collection of the samples took place on day 63 after the first injection of vaccine or placebo. The V and J ends lost 4 bases and 2 bases, in that order; junction bases with no gene match: 5. Germline-derived CDR1 and CDR2 are LNHDA and SQIVND (reference sequence). The CDR3 totals 15 residues.

V is TRBV19 and J is TRBJ1-2; TRBD1 aligns across 9 bases. The sequence came from a person between 18 and 65 years old who received the Ad26.COV2.S COVID-19 vaccine or a placebo. The material was peripheral blood, obtained in a trial of Ad26.COV2.S vaccine versus placebo. The CDR3 loop reads CASSKAGQGNYGYTF. CDR3 nucleotides: TGTGCCAGTAGTAAGGCGGGACAGGGCAACTATGGCTACACCTTC.